This TCR beta chain was captured by sequencing in a study of blood T cell repertoires in COVID-19. On the study more broadly: Material from acute and convalescent COVID-19 was sourced from the United States, Italy and Spain. Nucleic acid was either cDNA or gDNA, and it came from T cells, B-cell-depleted T cells, or PBMCs.

The V gene lost 2 bases and the J gene lost 3 bases, with 8 bases spanning the gap. The CDR3 consists of 14 residues. CDR1 is MRHNA, CDR2 SNTAGT, per germline. Per the original methods: Reference gene primers were amplified, and this amplification served to estimate nucleated cell counts. Repertoires were generated with immunoSEQ multiplex PCR, while TCRdb's copy carries only in-frame clones and drops some. V and J calls and clone size are copied from that table; D and trimming were computed from the DNA. The sample yields over 150,000 clones, around three quarters seen once. Sequenced: peripheral blood. The chain carries TRBV6-4 and TRBJ2-1; possible D gene TRBD1, 5 bases. This receptor was taken from an elderly man with acute or convalescent COVID-19. The DNA for the CDR3 is TGTGCCAGCAGTGACGGGCAGGGCTACAATGAGCAGTTCTTC. It codes for CASSDGQGYNEQFF.